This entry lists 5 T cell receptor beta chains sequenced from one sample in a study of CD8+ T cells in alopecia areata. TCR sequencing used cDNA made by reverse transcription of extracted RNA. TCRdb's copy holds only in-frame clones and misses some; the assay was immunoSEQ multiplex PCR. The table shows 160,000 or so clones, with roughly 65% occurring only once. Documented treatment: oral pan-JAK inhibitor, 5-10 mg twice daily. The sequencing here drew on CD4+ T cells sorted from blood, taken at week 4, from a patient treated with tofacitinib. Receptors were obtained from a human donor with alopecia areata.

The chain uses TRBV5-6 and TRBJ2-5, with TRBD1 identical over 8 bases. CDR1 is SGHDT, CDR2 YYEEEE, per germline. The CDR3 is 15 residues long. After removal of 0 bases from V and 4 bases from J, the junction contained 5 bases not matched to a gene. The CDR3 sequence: CASSLGQGLRETQYF. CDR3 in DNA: TGTGCCAGCAGCTTGGGACAGGGGTTGCGAGAGACCCAGTACTTC.

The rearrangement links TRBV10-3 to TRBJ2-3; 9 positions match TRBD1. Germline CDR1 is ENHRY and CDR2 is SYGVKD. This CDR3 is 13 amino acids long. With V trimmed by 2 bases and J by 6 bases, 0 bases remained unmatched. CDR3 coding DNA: TGTGCCATCAGTGAGGGGACAGGGGATACGCAGTATTTT. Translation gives CAISEGTGDTQYF.

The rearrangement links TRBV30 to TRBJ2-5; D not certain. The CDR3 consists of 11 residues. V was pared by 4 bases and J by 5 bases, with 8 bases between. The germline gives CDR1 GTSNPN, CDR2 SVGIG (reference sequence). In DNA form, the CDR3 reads TGTGCCTGGACGGTATGGGAGACCCAGTACTTC. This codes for CAWTVWETQYF.

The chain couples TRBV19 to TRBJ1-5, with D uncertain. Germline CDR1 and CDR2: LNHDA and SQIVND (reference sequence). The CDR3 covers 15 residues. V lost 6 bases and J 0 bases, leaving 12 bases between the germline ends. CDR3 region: CASSVRPDSNQPQHF. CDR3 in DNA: TGTGCCAGTAGCGTCCGACCAGATAGCAATCAGCCCCAGCATTTT.

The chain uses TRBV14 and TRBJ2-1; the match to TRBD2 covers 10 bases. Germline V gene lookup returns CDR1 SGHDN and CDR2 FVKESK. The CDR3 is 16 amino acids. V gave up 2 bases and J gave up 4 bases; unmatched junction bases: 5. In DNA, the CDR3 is TGTGCCAGCAGCCAACAAAGGACTAGCGGTTACAATGAGCAGTTCTTC. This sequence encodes CASSQQRTSGYNEQFF.